This TCR beta chain was obtained from a study of shared clonotypes between healthy human individuals. Study-level background: Every donor yielded three CD4 naive, three CD4 memory, two CD8 naive and one CD8 memory plate.

Study conclusions and caveats: Sampling included only blood; tissue repertoires likely differ.

The germline V gene encodes CDR1 SGHAT and CDR2 FQNNGV. Deletions cut 5 bases from V and 6 bases from J, with 15 bases between. The CDR3 has 14 amino acids. TCRdb's copy holds only in-frame clones and misses some; the assay was immunoSEQ multiplex PCR. The table shows millions of clones, with 85% to 95% occurring only once. Regarding this clone: The antigen is unknown.

This chain uses TRBV11-2 with TRBJ2-3, with D perhaps assigned TRBD1 or TRBD2 (5 bases each). This receptor was identified in a young man in good health. The sample taken for sequencing was naive CD4+ T cells sorted from blood. This sample's subset: CD45RA+ positively selected. The CDR3 is CASSRQGPLDTQYF. DNA of the CDR3: TGTGCCAGCAGCCGCCAGGGACCCCTGGATACGCAGTATTTT.